A selection of T cell receptor beta chains follows, all from one sample in a study of T cell responses to AZD1222 COVID-19 vaccine. The method was immunoSEQ multiplex PCR; TCRdb's version includes in-frame clones alone and lacks a portion of them. The sample holds just under 150,000 clones, around 84% seen once. Source: peripheral blood, taken 28 days after the second AZD1222 dose. Every receptor here comes from an adult who received the AZD1222 COVID-19 vaccine. CDR3s include the opening cysteine and the closing phenylalanine or tryptophan. D genes are given only for firm matches. Clone size is given for some rows only: seen once, a few or many times, or a class if the clone is expanded.

-	TRBJ2-4	-	TRBV19	TGTGCCAGTACCGTCCAAGGGGCCAAAAACATTCAGTACTTC	CASTVQGAKNIQYF
-	TRBJ2-3	TRBD2	TRBV7-6	TGTGCCAGCAGCTCCCCCCTAGCGGGGGGGGGCACAGATACGCAGTATTTT	CASSSPLAGGGTDTQYF
once	TRBJ2-6	-	TRBV18	TGTGCCAGCTCACCCGCCACCTCCTCTGGGGCCAACGTCCTGACTTTC	CASSPATSSGANVLTF
-	TRBJ1-5	TRBD1	TRBV6-5	TGTGCCAGCAGATCCACAGGGGGCGGTCAGCCCCAGCATTTT	CASRSTGGGQPQHF
-	TRBJ1-1	-	TRBV28	TGTGCCAGCAGTTCCGGGGACAAATACACTGAAGCTTTCTTT	CASSSGDKYTEAFF
-	TRBJ2-1	-	TRBV6-4	TGTGCCAGCAGTAATGGAATCTACAATGAGCAGTTCTTC	CASSNGIYNEQFF
-	TRBJ2-5	TRBD2	TRBV28	TGTGCCAGCACCCACCGGGGGACTAGCGTACTGGTTGAGACCCAGTACTTC	CASTHRGTSVLVETQYF
-	TRBJ1-1	-	TRBV7-9	TGTGCCAGCAGCTTGAGGGAGGGGAACACTGAAGCTTTCTTT	CASSLREGNTEAFF
-	TRBJ2-7	TRBD1	TRBV12-5	TGTGCTAGTGCCCCGGACAGGCTATACGAGCAGTACTTC	CASAPDRLYEQYF
-	TRBJ2-7	-	TRBV21-1	TGTGCCAGCAGCAAAGCGGCGGAGAGTAGCTACGAGCAGTACTTC	CASSKAAESSYEQYF
-	TRBJ1-5	-	TRBV12-2	TGTGCAAGTCGCTTAGCCCCATCCCGGGACAGGGTTTATAGCAATCAGCCCCAGCATTTT	CASRLAPSRDRVYSNQPQHF
few	TRBJ1-3	TRBD1	TRBV5-1	TGCGCCAGCAGCGTCGACAGGGTTTCCCGACGCTCTGGAAACACCATATATTTT	CASSVDRVSRRSGNTIYF
-	TRBJ2-5	-	TRBV30	TGTGCCTGGGGGACGGACGGGGGAGAGACCCAGTACTTC	CAWGTDGGETQYF
-	TRBJ1-3	-	TRBV3-1/TRBV3-2	TGTGCCAGCAGCCCCACCCGAAACACCATATATTTT	CASSPTRNTIYF
few	TRBJ1-1	-	TRBV5-1	TGCGCCAGCAGTCAAACCTCCTCTCGGCAGGAAGCTTTCTTT	CASSQTSSRQEAFF
once	TRBJ2-5	TRBD2	TRBV27	TGTGCCAGCAGCCTCAGTGGAGCGGGGGTCCCAGGAGAGACCCAGTACTTC	CASSLSGAGVPGETQYF
-	TRBJ1-1	-	TRBV5-1	TGCGCCAGCAGCGGTACAGACATACGGAACACTGAAGCTTTCTTT	CASSGTDIRNTEAFF
-	TRBJ1-2	TRBD1	TRBV18	TGTGCCAGCTCACCCGGACAGGGGGCGGACTATGGCTACACCTTC	CASSPGQGADYGYTF
-	TRBJ2-2	TRBD2	TRBV5-4	TGTGCCAGCAGTAACCCTCTAGCGGGGGGGCCCCTCGGGGAGCTGTTTTTT	CASSNPLAGGPLGELFF
-	TRBJ1-5	-	TRBV28	TGTGCCAGCAGTTTACTCAGGGGCGAGGGGCCCCAGCATTTT	CASSLLRGEGPQHF
-	TRBJ1-2	-	TRBV2	TGTGCCAGCAGTGAAGCGGAGACAGTCTATGGCTACACCTTC	CASSEAETVYGYTF
-	TRBJ1-6	-	TRBV6-5	TGTGCCAGCAGTAAGAGTTATGGGTCACCCCTCCACTTT	CASSKSYGSPLHF